The clone carrying this TCR beta chain was counted only a few times. These data originate in a study of T-cell memory formation after mild COVID-19. Constant-segment primers served in 5'RACE that generated TCR alpha and TCR beta cDNA libraries bearing sample barcodes and UMIs. TCRdb reprocessed the 5' RACE reads with MiXCR, giving one entry per CDR3 protein. Of roughly 310,000 distinct CDR3 sequences in the sample, about a sixth were seen once. This TCR was recovered from a man aged 18-30 years who had mild COVID-19 (a few samples of this study predate the infection). Cell type and time point are not known. The sequencing sample was made of PBMCs or a T cell subset sorted from them (not recorded which).

CDR3 nucleotide sequence: TGCGCCAGCAGCCAAGCTTGGGGACAGTCGAACACCGGGGAGCTGTTTTTT. This translates into CASSQAWGQSNTGELFF. The chain couples TRBV4-1 to TRBJ2-2; 7 bases are a match to TRBD1. This CDR3 region has 17 residues. CDR1 is MGHRA, CDR2 YSYEKL, per germline. The V gene end was trimmed by 1 base and the J gene end by 0 bases; junction bases not matched to a gene: 5.